This T cell receptor (beta chain) emerged from a study of T cell responses to AZD1222 COVID-19 vaccine. Here immunoSEQ multiplex PCR was the method, and the copy in TCRdb shows in-frame clones only, minus some. The sample has approximately 120,000 clones; approximately 89% are singletons. Germline V gene data show CDR1 as GTSNPN and CDR2 as SVGIG (reference sequence). The CDR3 covers 13 residues. The V gene end was trimmed by 3 bases and the J gene end by 5 bases; junction bases not matched to a gene: 3. The study, taken as a whole, reports: Vaccine-related CD4 TCRs covered spike, predominating at 160-218 and 743-854. Only a handful of AZD1222 recipients, more than five in all, had baseline seropositivity.

A note on this clone: Its cognate antigen is unknown.

This TCR came from an adult in good health. The sample consisted of peripheral blood, taken on day 0 of AZD1222 vaccination. The chain links TRBV30 to TRBJ2-1; 8 bases are shared with TRBD1. CDR3 DNA: TGTGCCTGGAGCCAGGGGGCCGACAATGAGCAGTTCTTC. Translated, it gives CAWSQGADNEQFF.